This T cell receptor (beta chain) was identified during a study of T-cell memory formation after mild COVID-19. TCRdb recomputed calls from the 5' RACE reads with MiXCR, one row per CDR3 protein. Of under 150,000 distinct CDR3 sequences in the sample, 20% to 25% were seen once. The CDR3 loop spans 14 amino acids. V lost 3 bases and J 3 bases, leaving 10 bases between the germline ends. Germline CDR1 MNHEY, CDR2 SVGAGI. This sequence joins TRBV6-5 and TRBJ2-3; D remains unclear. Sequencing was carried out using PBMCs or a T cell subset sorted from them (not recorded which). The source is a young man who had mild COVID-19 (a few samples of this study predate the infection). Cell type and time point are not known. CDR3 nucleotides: TGTGCCAGCAGTTATGGGGTGGGGACAGATACGCAGTATTTT. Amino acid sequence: CASSYGVGTDTQYF.